One and the same sample provided the 24 T cell receptor beta chains below, sequenced in a study of T cells in tumors and immune-related adverse events. The data were produced by immunoSEQ multiplex PCR, yet TCRdb's version contains in-frame clones alone and is incomplete. Here the sample spans more than 20,000 clones, around nine tenths being singletons. This specimen consisted of lymph node tissue, obtained from a patient treated with anti-PD-1 therapy. The receptors originated from a female donor with metastatic renal cell carcinoma.

This clone appeared once. The chain joins TRBV9 to TRBJ2-7; D may correspond to TRBD1 or TRBD2 (5 bases each). The CDR3 totals 12 residues. Germline V lookup: CDR1 SGDLS, CDR2 YYNGEE. V dropped 0 bases and J dropped 10 bases, with 11 bases sitting between them. The CDR3 DNA follows: TGTGCCAGCAGCGTAGCAGAGGGGTCCCAGTACTTC. Translated: CASSVAEGSQYF.

The rearrangement joins TRBV11-2 to TRBJ2-7; a possible D gene is TRBD1 (6 bases). Trimming took 3 bases from V and 2 from J, leaving 17 bases between them. The germline gives CDR1 SGHAT, CDR2 FQNNGV. This CDR3 comprises 16 residues. In DNA form, the CDR3 reads TGTGCCAGCAGCTTTTTCAGGGGCCCGAAACCCTACGAGCAGTACTTC. Translated: CASSFFRGPKPYEQYF. The full variable domain, completed using reference TRBV11-2 and TRBJ2-7, is EAGVAQSPRYKIIEKRQSVAFWCNPISGHATLYWYQQILGQGPKLLIQFQNNGVVDDSQLPKDRFSAERLKGVDSTLKIQPAKLEDSAVYLCASSFFRGPKPYEQYFGPGTRLTVT.

The chain uses TRBV30 and TRBJ2-1; D not certain. Deletions cut 2 bases from V and 0 bases from J, with 14 bases between. Germline values: CDR1 GTSNPN, CDR2 SVGIG (reference sequence). The CDR3 totals 16 residues. In nucleotides, the CDR3 is TGTGCCTGGAGTCACGGGTATTCAAGCTCCTACAATGAGCAGTTCTTC. Translation: CAWSHGYSSSYNEQFF.

The chain has TRBV6-1 and TRBJ2-1; D gene uncertain. This CDR3 spans 12 amino acids. CDR1 and CDR2 from the germline V gene are MNHNS and SASEGT. Trimming took off 7 bases at V and 8 bases at J, with 12 bases between the two ends. The DNA of the CDR3 is TGTGCCAGCATGAGCGCGAGCGATGAGCAGTTCTTC. This sequence encodes CASMSASDEQFF.

This clone was counted once. V usage is TRBV11-2 and J usage is TRBJ2-3; tentatively, D is TRBD2 (6 bases). The CDR3 spans 15 residues. CDR1 is SGHAT and CDR2 is FQNNGV in the germline V gene. V dropped 3 bases and J dropped 0 bases, with 10 bases sitting between them. The CDR3 spells CASSFDGSSTDTQYF. For the CDR3, the DNA is TGTGCCAGCAGCTTTGACGGGAGCAGCACAGATACGCAGTATTTT.

The chain recombines TRBV7-8 with TRBJ2-5; D is possibly TRBD1 (5 bases). Trimming cost V 3 bases and J 0 bases, with 8 bases left between them. CDR3 length: 14 amino acids. Per germline, CDR1 SGHVS and CDR2 FQNEAQ. The CDR3 is CASSFTGYQETQYF. CDR3 bases: TGTGCCAGCAGCTTCACAGGATACCAAGAGACCCAGTACTTC.

This chain uses TRBV19 with TRBJ2-7, with D possibly being TRBD2 (5 bases). This CDR3 is built from 16 residues. CDR1 and CDR2 (germline): LNHDA, SQIVND (reference sequence). V lost 3 bases to trimming and J lost 6 bases, with 21 bases between them. The CDR3 DNA follows: TGTGCCAGTAGTATGGAGGCGAGTAGTAGTATAAGCGAGCAGTACTTC. Its protein is CASSMEASSSISEQYF. Full variable domain (outside the CDR3, taken from reference TRBV19 and TRBJ2-7): DGGITQSPKYLFRKEGQNVTLSCEQNLNHDAMYWYRQDPGQGLRLIYYSQIVNDFQKGDIAEGYSVSREKKESFPLTVTSAQKNPTAFYLCASSMEASSSISEQYFGPGTRLTVT.

The rearrangement links TRBV19 to TRBJ2-7; 8 positions match TRBD1. CDR1 and CDR2 from the germline V gene are LNHDA and SQIVND (reference sequence). This CDR3 spans 16 amino acids. The V segment lost 4 bases and the J segment 2 bases; nucleotides outside the gene matches: 10. The CDR3 loop reads CASSRGTGSDTYEQYF. In DNA, the CDR3 is TGTGCCAGTAGTAGGGGGACAGGATCCGACACCTACGAGCAGTACTTC.

V usage is TRBV14 and J usage is TRBJ2-1; 8 bases fit TRBD2. V lost 1 base, J lost 0 bases, and 5 bases stayed unmatched. In germline, CDR1 is SGHDN, CDR2 FVKESK. CDR3 length: 17 amino acids. CDR3 in DNA: TGTGCCAGCAGCCAAGTGCCGGGAGGGGGCTCCTACAATGAGCAGTTCTTC. Amino acids: CASSQVPGGGSYNEQFF.

The CDR3 DNA reads TGTGCCAGTTGGAGGACTTCCGCGTACGGGGAGCTGTTTTTT. It specifies CASWRTSAYGELFF. This rearrangement joins TRBV19 to TRBJ2-2, with D possibly TRBD2 on 5 matching bases. This CDR3 has 14 amino acids. The ends were cut back, 8 bases at V and 7 bases at J, with 17 bases in the middle. Germline loops: CDR1 LNHDA, CDR2 SQIVND (reference sequence).

The CDR3 is CAINSGIGGTEAFF. The CDR3, as DNA: TGTGCCATCAATTCAGGAATCGGGGGGACTGAAGCTTTCTTT. This sequence joins TRBV10-3 and TRBJ1-1; D is possibly TRBD1 (5 bases). CDR3 size: 14 residues. Per the germline V gene, CDR1 is ENHRY and CDR2 is SYGVKD. Trimming took 7 bases from V and 5 from J, leaving 17 bases between them.

In its sample, this clone was seen once. The chain joins TRBV6-1 to TRBJ1-4; 7 positions agree with TRBD1. Germline V gene sequence: CDR1 MNHNS, CDR2 SASEGT. The CDR3 extends over 14 amino acids. V lost 4 bases and J lost 8; bases outside the gene matches: 7. The CDR3 region has the DNA TGTGCCAGCAGTGGAAAAGGGGACAGAGAAAAACTGTTTTTT. Translated: CASSGKGDREKLFF.

The chain couples TRBV19 to TRBJ1-6; no firm D call. The V end lost 0 bases, the J end lost 1 base, and 13 bases lay between the germline ends. CDR1 LNHDA and CDR2 SQIVND come from the germline V gene (reference sequence). CDR3 length equals 18 residues. The CDR3 protein is CASSIDPLGRSYNSPLHF. In DNA, the CDR3 is TGTGCCAGTAGTATAGATCCCCTCGGACGGTCCTATAATTCACCCCTCCACTTT.

This chain links TRBV10-1 with TRBJ1-1; maybe TRBD1 (6 bases). This CDR3 comprises 14 residues. Germline CDR1 reads WNHNN; CDR2 reads SYGVQD (reference sequence). Between the trimmed V and J ends, which lost 4 bases and 5 bases, there was a span of 14 bases. The DNA of the CDR3 is TGCGCCAGCAGTGCCAGGGGATGGGGAACTGAAGCTTTCTTT. This sequence encodes CASSARGWGTEAFF.

The rearrangement joins TRBV7-6 to TRBJ1-6, with a tentative D call TRBD1 (5 bases). V was clipped by 1 base and J by 6 bases, with 10 bases between them. Germline-derived CDR1 and CDR2 are SGHVS and FNYEAQ. The length of the CDR3 is 15 residues. CDR3 DNA: TGTGCCAGCAGCTTAGGCAGGGTACTTAATTCACCCCTCCACTTT. It yields the protein CASSLGRVLNSPLHF.

As DNA, the CDR3 is TGTGCCAGCTCACCGAGAAAGAGCTCCTACGAGCAGTACTTC. The encoded protein is CASSPRKSSYEQYF. The chain employs TRBV18 and TRBJ2-7; no clear D gene. The CDR3 is made up of 14 amino acids. Trimming removed 3 bases at V and 0 bases at J, with 9 bases between. Germline V CDR1 and CDR2: KGHSH, LQKENI.

The chain combines TRBV6-6 with TRBJ1-5, with D uncertain. Germline CDR1 is MNHNY and CDR2 is SVGAGI (reference sequence). CDR3 size: 13 residues. Trimming shortened V by 2 bases and J by 6 bases, and 8 bases separated the two germline ends. This chain's CDR3 is CASSYMWAQPQHF. The CDR3, as DNA: TGTGCCAGCAGTTACATGTGGGCTCAGCCCCAGCATTTT.

The V and J genes are TRBV27 and TRBJ2-7; 12 bases are a match to TRBD2. The V and J ends lost 5 bases and 2 bases, in that order; junction bases with no gene match: 1. Germline V gene lookup returns CDR1 MNHEY and CDR2 SMNVEV (reference sequence). The CDR3 runs to 14 residues. The chain's CDR3 is CASSRTSGAYEQYF. The CDR3 DNA reads TGTGCCAGCAGTCGGACTAGCGGGGCCTACGAGCAGTACTTC.

The chain has TRBV18 and TRBJ2-1, with D perhaps being TRBD1 or TRBD2 (5 bases each). The length of the CDR3 is 15 residues. Germline V lookup: CDR1 KGHSH, CDR2 LQKENI. V lost 3 bases, J lost 7 bases, and 16 bases lay in between. The CDR3 reads CASSPGREHANEQFF. The CDR3 nucleotides are TGTGCCAGCTCACCGGGCAGGGAGCATGCGAATGAGCAGTTCTTC. The entire variable domain, with the rest obtained from reference TRBV18 and TRBJ2-1, is as follows: NAGVMQNPRHLVRRRGQEARLRCSPMKGHSHVYWYRQLPEEGLKFMVYLQKENIIDESGMPKERFSAEFPKEGPSILRIQQVVRGDSAAYFCASSPGREHANEQFFGPGTRLTVL.

This clone was seen a handful of times. The CDR3 here is CASSIPGGLTGANVLTF. The DNA for the CDR3 is TGTGCCAGCAGCATCCCAGGGGGCTTAACTGGGGCCAACGTCCTGACTTTC. This sequence joins TRBV7-9 and TRBJ2-6, with 8 nucleotides matching TRBD1. Trimming at V came to 5 bases and at J to 2 bases, leaving 8 bases not matched to a gene. The CDR3 covers 17 residues. Germline assignment: CDR1 SEHNR and CDR2 FQNEAQ (reference sequence).

V usage is TRBV21-1 and J usage is TRBJ2-1; TRBD1, the table's D call, lacks a check against the DNA. TRBV21-1 is deemed a pseudogene. The CDR3 is 14 residues long. CDR3 in amino acids: CASRALGHRNEQFF. The CDR3 DNA reads as TGTGCCAGCAGAGCCTTGGGCCATCGGAATGAACAGTTCTTC.

The V and J genes are TRBV28 and TRBJ2-7; 7 nucleotides align to TRBD1. CDR3 length: 12 residues. With V trimmed by 6 bases and J by 4 bases, 3 bases remained unmatched. Germline V CDR1 and CDR2: MDHEN, SYDVKM. The CDR3, as DNA: TGTGCCAGCAGGGCCAGGGGGTACGAGCAGTACTTC. This encodes CASRARGYEQYF.

The rearrangement joins TRBV9 to TRBJ1-2, with unresolved D. The CDR3 extends over 14 amino acids. V gave up 4 bases and J gave up 7 bases, with 17 bases separating them. CDR1 is SGDLS, CDR2 YYNGEE, per germline. Here the CDR3 reads CASSPTDLLSGYTF. CDR3 nucleotide sequence: TGTGCCAGCAGCCCAACGGACCTGCTCTCTGGCTACACCTTC. Full variable domain (remainder filled in from reference TRBV9 and TRBJ1-2): DSGVTQTPKHLITATGQRVTLRCSPRSGDLSVYWYQQSLDQGLQFLIQYYNGEERAKGNILERFSAQQFPDLHSELNLSSLELGDSALYFCASSPTDLLSGYTFGSGTRLTVV.

This rearrangement joins TRBV19 to TRBJ2-2; 16 bases are a match to TRBD2. The germline gives CDR1 LNHDA, CDR2 SQIVND (reference sequence). V lost 7 bases and J lost 4; bases outside the gene matches: 3. The CDR3 covers 16 residues. The CDR3 DNA follows: TGTGCCAGTACCGGGACTAGCGGGAGGGCCACCGGGGAGCTGTTTTTT. It codes for CASTGTSGRATGELFF.